This T cell receptor beta chain appears in the sequencing data of a study of identifying expanded T cells in peripheral blood. Assay: immunoSEQ multiplex PCR; the TCRdb copy retains only in-frame clones and omits some. The sample yields some 93,000 clones, roughly 86% seen once. This clone was observed once. Its antigen is undetermined. There are 14 residues in the CDR3. CDR1 is SGHAT, CDR2 FQNNGV, per germline. V was shortened by 1 base and J by 7 bases, with 12 bases between the two germline ends. Healthy donors had no documented immune events, such as infections, while sampled. Whole-study results and caveats: Differentially abundant clones: roughly 1.2 between replicates, 16.4 at approximately 13 days, 19 to 20 at four. Across healthy donors, higher total template counts meant significantly greater approximately two-week count variance.

The sample was blood. The receptor was derived from a person between 18 and 69 years old in good health. This sequence joins TRBV11-2 and TRBJ2-3; D gene uncertain. CDR3 sequence reads: CASSLGASWYTQYF. The CDR3 DNA reads as TGTGCCAGCAGCTTAGGGGCTAGTTGGTATACGCAGTATTTT. Filled out from reference TRBV11-2 and TRBJ2-3, the complete variable domain reads EAGVAQSPRYKIIEKRQSVAFWCNPISGHATLYWYQQILGQGPKLLIQFQNNGVVDDSQLPKDRFSAERLKGVDSTLKIQPAKLEDSAVYLCASSLGASWYTQYFGPGTRLTVL.